This T cell receptor beta chain was sequenced in a study of blood T cells in healthy people across ages. General observations from the study: Per-million-T-cell TCR beta diversity fell roughly linearly with age.

Comment on this clonotype: The antigen is undetermined.

Primed by a sample-barcoded 5' primer and a J-beta primer mix, a second PCR proceeded for 7 to 11 cycles. Every single cDNA molecule received a tag from a template-switch adaptor with 12 random nucleotides. TCRdb used MiXCR to reprocess the 5' RACE reads, holding one entry per CDR3 protein. The sample comprises some 900,000 distinct CDR3 sequences, around 48% of which are singletons, and under 15% rests with the top ten. Germline V gene sequence: CDR1 SGDLS, CDR2 YYNGEE. The CDR3 length is 15 residues. Trimming took off 0 bases at V and 5 bases at J, with 14 bases between the two ends. The rearrangement links TRBV9 to TRBJ1-2, with D possibly matching TRBD1 (6 bases). Sequencing used blood. The sequence was collected from a man under 40 in good health. CDR3 region: CASSVEGGAVYGYTF. The CDR3 DNA reads as TGTGCCAGCAGCGTAGAAGGGGGAGCGGTTTATGGCTACACCTTC.